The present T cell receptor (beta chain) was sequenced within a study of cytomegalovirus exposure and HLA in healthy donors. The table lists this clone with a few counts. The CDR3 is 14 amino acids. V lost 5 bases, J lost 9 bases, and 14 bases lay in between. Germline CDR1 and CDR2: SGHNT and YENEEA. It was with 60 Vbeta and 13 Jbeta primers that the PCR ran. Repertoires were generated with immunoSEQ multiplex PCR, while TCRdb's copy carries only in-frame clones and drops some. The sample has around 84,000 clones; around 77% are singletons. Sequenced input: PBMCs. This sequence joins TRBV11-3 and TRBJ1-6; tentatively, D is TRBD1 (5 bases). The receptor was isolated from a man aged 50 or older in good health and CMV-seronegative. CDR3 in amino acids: CASSASQGGSPLHF. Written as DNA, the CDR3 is TGTGCCAGCAGCGCCAGCCAGGGAGGTTCACCCCTCCACTTT.